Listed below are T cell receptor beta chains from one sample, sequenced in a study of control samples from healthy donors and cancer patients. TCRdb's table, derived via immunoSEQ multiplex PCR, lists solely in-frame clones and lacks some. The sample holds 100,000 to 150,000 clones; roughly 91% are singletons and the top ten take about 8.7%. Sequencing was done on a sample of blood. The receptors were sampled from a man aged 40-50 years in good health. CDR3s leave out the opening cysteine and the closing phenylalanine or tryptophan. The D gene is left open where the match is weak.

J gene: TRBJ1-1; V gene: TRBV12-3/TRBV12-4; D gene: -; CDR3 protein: ASSLTENTEAF
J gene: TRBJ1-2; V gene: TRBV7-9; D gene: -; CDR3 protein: ASSPEVWGYT
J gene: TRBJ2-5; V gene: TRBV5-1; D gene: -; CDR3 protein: ASRNNQETQY
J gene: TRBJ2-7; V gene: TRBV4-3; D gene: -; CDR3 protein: ASSQFPSGAYEQY
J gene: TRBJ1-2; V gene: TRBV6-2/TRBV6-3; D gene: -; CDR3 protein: ASSYSDAYGYT
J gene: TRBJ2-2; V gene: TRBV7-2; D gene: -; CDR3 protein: ASSLVANGAAGELF
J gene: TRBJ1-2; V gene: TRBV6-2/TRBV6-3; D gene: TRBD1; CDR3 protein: ASSRDRGKKDGYT
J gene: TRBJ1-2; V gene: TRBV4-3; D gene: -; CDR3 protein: ASSPTRLNYGYT
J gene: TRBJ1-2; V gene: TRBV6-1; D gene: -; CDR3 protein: ASSEDVRGLSGYT
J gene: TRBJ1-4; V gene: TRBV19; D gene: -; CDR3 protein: ASSILGAGEKLF
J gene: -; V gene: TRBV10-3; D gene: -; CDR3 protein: AISGRKDQIYEQY
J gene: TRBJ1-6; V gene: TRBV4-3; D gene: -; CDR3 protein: ASSQNWGRFNSPLH
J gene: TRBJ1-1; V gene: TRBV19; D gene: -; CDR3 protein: ASSRNRNTEAF
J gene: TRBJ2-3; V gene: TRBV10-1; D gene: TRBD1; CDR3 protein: ASSENSDRAAVDTQY
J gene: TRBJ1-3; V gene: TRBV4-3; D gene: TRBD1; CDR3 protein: ASSQVPQGSRGNTIY
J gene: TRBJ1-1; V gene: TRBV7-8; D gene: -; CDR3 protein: ASSLLSRVNTEAF
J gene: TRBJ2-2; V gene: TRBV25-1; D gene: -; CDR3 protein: ASSDRGSTGELF
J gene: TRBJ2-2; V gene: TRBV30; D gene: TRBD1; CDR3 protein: AWSVPGQASGELF
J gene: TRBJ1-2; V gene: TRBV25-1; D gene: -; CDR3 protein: ASAFPGARDGYT
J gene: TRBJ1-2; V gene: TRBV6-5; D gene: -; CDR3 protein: ASSYVGDYGYT
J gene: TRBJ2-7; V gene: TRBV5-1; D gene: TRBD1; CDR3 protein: ASSLDGQGLTTY
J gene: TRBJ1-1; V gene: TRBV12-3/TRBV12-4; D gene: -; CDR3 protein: ASNVGDGREAF
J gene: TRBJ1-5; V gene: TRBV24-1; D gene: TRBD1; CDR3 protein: ATSDSLTGFNQPQH
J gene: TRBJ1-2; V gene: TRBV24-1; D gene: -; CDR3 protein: ATSDFRAGDSNYGYT
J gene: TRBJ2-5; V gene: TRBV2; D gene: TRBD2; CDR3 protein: ASSVSGGGETQY
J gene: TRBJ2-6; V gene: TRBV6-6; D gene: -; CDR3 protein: ASSRTRAVSGANVLT
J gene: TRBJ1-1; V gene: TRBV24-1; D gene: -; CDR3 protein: ATDQGAGTEAF
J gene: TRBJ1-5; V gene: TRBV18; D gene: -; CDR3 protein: ASSEQNSNQPQH
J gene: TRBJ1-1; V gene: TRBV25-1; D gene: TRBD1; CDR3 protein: AVTRTGPGLDTEAF